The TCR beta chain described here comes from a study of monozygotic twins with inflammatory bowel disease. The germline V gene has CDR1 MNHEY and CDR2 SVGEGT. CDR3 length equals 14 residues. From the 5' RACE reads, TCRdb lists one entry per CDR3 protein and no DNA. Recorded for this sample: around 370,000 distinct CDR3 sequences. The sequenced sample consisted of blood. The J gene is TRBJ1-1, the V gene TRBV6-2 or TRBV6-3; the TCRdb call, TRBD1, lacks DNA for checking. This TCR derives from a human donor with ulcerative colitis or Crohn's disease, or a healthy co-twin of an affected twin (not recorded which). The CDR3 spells CASSNHQGNTEAFF.